Below, 8 T cell receptor beta chains from the same sample are listed, as sequenced in a study of shared T cell receptors in the human thymus. Assay: immunoSEQ multiplex PCR; the TCRdb copy retains only in-frame clones and omits some. The sample shows hundreds of thousands of clones, around 78% of them seen only once. This same sample was also taken into another study, of human thymus T cells.

What was sequenced was thymocytes. The receptor set was obtained from a boy younger than two with a congenital heart defect.

The DNA for the CDR3 is TGTGCCGTGGCCGGGACAGGGAGCAATGAGCAGTTCTTC. As protein: CAVAGTGSNEQFF. The V call is TRBV15, the J call TRBJ2-1; the match to TRBD1 covers 9 bases. The V gene end was trimmed by 11 bases and the J gene end by 6 bases; junction bases not matched to a gene: 8. Looked up from germline, CDR1 is LNHNV and CDR2 is YYDKDF (reference sequence). This CDR3 comprises 13 residues.

This clone was seen a few times. V gene TRBV5-6 combines with J gene TRBJ2-1; D might be TRBD2 (6 bases). Between the trimmed V and J ends, which lost 1 base and 7 bases, there was a span of 21 bases. The germline gives CDR1 SGHDT, CDR2 YYEEEE. The CDR3 loop spans 17 amino acids. The CDR3 DNA is TGTGCCAGCAGCTTGTCGTCACCGCGGGATGGTTATAATGAGCAGTTCTTC. Amino acids: CASSLSSPRDGYNEQFF.

J is TRBJ1-6 and V is TRBV5-1; a possible D gene is TRBD1 (6 bases). Looked up from germline, CDR1 is SGHRS and CDR2 is YFSETQ. The CDR3 consists of 14 residues. The germline V and J ends were trimmed by 3 bases and 9 bases, with 13 bases remaining between them. CDR3 region: CASSSHREGSPLHF. The CDR3 region has the DNA TGCGCCAGCAGCTCCCACAGGGAGGGTTCACCCCTCCACTTT.

This clone occurred a few times. The chain recombines TRBV11-3 with TRBJ2-4, with 7 bases fitting TRBD1. The V gene end was trimmed by 4 bases and the J gene end by 0 bases; junction bases not matched to a gene: 6. Germline CDR1 SGHNT, CDR2 YENEEA. This CDR3 has 16 residues. DNA for the CDR3: TGTGCCAGCAGCTCAGGGGGTACGCTAGCCAAAAACATTCAGTACTTC. Its protein product is CASSSGGTLAKNIQYF.

The J gene is TRBJ2-1, the V gene TRBV2, with 8 bases identical to TRBD1. CDR1 is SNHLY and CDR2 is FYNNEI in the germline V gene. This CDR3 is 15 amino acids long. V shed 6 bases and J 4 bases; nucleotides not matched to a gene: 8. The CDR3 is CASRGSGGDYNEQFF. Here the CDR3 DNA reads TGTGCCAGCAGGGGTTCAGGGGGCGATTACAATGAGCAGTTCTTC.

This rearrangement joins TRBV30 to TRBJ2-2, with 9 bases fitting TRBD1. CDR3 length equals 13 residues. Germline V CDR1 and CDR2: GTSNPN, SVGIG (reference sequence). V gave up 5 bases and J gave up 6 bases; unmatched junction bases: 4. CDR3 region: CAWGGQGPGELFF. In DNA form, the CDR3 reads TGTGCCTGGGGGGGACAGGGACCCGGGGAGCTGTTTTTT. The full variable domain, rest sourced from reference TRBV30 and TRBJ2-2, is SQTIHQWPATLVQPVGSPLSLECTVEGTSNPNLYWYRQAAGRGLQLLFYSVGIGQISSEVPQNLSASRPQDRQFILSSKKLLLSDSGFYLCAWGGQGPGELFFGEGSRLTVL.

This clone was seen only a few times. The chain links TRBV2 to TRBJ2-3; tentative D call: TRBD2 (6 bases). The V gene's germline CDR1 is SNHLY and CDR2 FYNNEI. Trimming took off 4 bases at V and 0 bases at J, with 23 bases between the two ends. The CDR3 loop spans 19 amino acids. DNA for the CDR3: TGTGCCAGCAGTGTCCCACAGGTGGGGGGTCGGGGGAGCACAGATACGCAGTATTTT. This codes for CASSVPQVGGRGSTDTQYF.

Notes on this clone: Other DNA sequences in this specimen translate into the identical CDR3. This CDR3 is CASSLWAGGNTGELFF. The CDR3 DNA sequence: TGTGCCAGCAGCTTATGGGCGGGGGGGAACACCGGGGAGCTGTTTTTT. The rearrangement uses TRBV11-2 and TRBJ2-2; 8 bases match TRBD2. V was pared by 2 bases and J by 1 base, with 3 bases of the junction left unmatched. Germline CDR1 reads SGHAT; CDR2 reads FQNNGV. This CDR3 has 16 amino acids.